Presented here are 17 T cell receptor beta chains from one specimen sequenced in a study of OX40 agonist ivuxolimab in advanced cancers. Clones were read by immunoSEQ multiplex PCR, and TCRdb kept only the in-frame ones, dropping some. The data hold under 20,000 clones, with 78% observed a single time. Sequencing used CD4+ or CD8+ T cells sorted from blood, obtained in a trial of the OX40 agonist ivuxolimab. These TCRs come from an adult with an advanced solid tumor such as melanoma, head and neck, liver or kidney cancer.

The chain couples TRBV7-6 to TRBJ2-5, with D hard to call. CDR1 and CDR2 (germline): SGHVS, FNYEAQ. V was clipped by 5 bases and J by 1 base, with 5 bases between them. There are 12 residues in the CDR3. Here the CDR3 reads CASSLIQETQYF. The CDR3 DNA follows: TGTGCCAGCAGCCTGATCCAAGAGACCCAGTACTTC.

V is TRBV11-3 and J is TRBJ2-2, with no clear D. Germline values: CDR1 SGHNT, CDR2 YENEEA. The CDR3 loop spans 13 amino acids. V shed 5 bases and J shed 4 bases, with 8 bases lying between them. CDR3 protein: CASSPRITGELFF. Written as DNA, the CDR3 is TGTGCCAGCAGCCCTCGTATCACCGGGGAGCTGTTTTTT.

The chain carries TRBV27 and TRBJ1-1; D gene unclear. Germline CDR1 reads MNHEY; CDR2 reads SMNVEV (reference sequence). Trimming stripped 0 bases from V and 0 bases from J, with 8 bases between. The CDR3 is 15 amino acids. The CDR3, as DNA: TGTGCCAGCAGTTTATCGAGGGCCATGAACACTGAAGCTTTCTTT. It specifies CASSLSRAMNTEAFF.

The chain has TRBV7-9 and TRBJ2-2; D is uncertain. CDR1 SEHNR and CDR2 FQNEAQ come from the germline V gene (reference sequence). This CDR3 comprises 14 residues. V was pared by 5 bases and J by 1 base, with 8 bases between. DNA for the CDR3: TGTGCCAGCAGCCTATCATTGAACACCGGGGAGCTGTTTTTT. Amino acid sequence: CASSLSLNTGELFF.

The V and J genes are TRBV5-3 and TRBJ2-1; 13 nucleotides line up with TRBD2. TRBV5-3 is flagged as an ORF with uncertain function. The CDR3 runs to 14 residues. Unmatched junction bases numbered 4, after V lost 3 bases and J lost 10 bases. CDR3 amino acids: CARSSGTSGDEQFF. CDR3 sequence (DNA): TGTGCCAGAAGCTCCGGGACTAGCGGGGACGAGCAGTTCTTC.

This clone was seen a single time. The gene calls are TRBV27 and TRBJ2-1; D not resolved. The CDR3 is 13 amino acids. V shed 5 bases and J shed 4 bases, with 9 bases lying between them. Germline V lookup: CDR1 MNHEY, CDR2 SMNVEV (reference sequence). The CDR3: CASSLGIYNEQFF. The CDR3 DNA follows: TGTGCCAGCAGTCTAGGGATATACAATGAGCAGTTCTTC.

The chain joins TRBV27 to TRBJ1-5, with TRBD1 matching over 7 bases. CDR3 length: 15 residues. The germline V gene has CDR1 MNHEY and CDR2 SMNVEV (reference sequence). The junction had 4 bases not matched to a gene; V was cut back by 4 bases and J by 1 base. The CDR3 region has the DNA TGTGCCAGCAGTTCAAGGGGGCAGAGCAATCAGCCCCAGCATTTT. Encoded protein: CASSSRGQSNQPQHF.

In nucleotides, the CDR3 is TGTGCCAGCAGCTCCCTACAGGGAATGAACACTGAAGCTTTCTTT. Its translation is CASSSLQGMNTEAFF. This chain uses TRBV11-2 with TRBJ1-1; TRBD1 might be the D (6 bases). The length of the CDR3 is 15 residues. The germline V and J ends were trimmed by 4 bases and 0 bases, with 12 bases remaining between them. The germline V gene encodes CDR1 SGHAT and CDR2 FQNNGV.

With regard to this clone: Only one base separates this from a far larger clonotype, so it likely reflects a read error. This sequence joins TRBV29-1 and TRBJ2-1; possibly TRBD1 for D (7 bases). Germline V gene lookup returns CDR1 SQVTM and CDR2 ANQGSEA. The CDR3 is 17 amino acids. The CDR3 loop is CSVGGRDSSGWSNEQLF. CDR3 nucleotide sequence: TGCAGCGTTGGGGGTAGGGACAGCAGCGGGTGGTCCAATGAGCAGCTCTTC.

V and J are TRBV6-5 and TRBJ2-7; D is perhaps TRBD2 (5 bases). The V and J ends lost 2 bases and 3 bases respectively, with 11 bases between them. This CDR3 is 14 amino acids long. Germline CDR1 is MNHEY and CDR2 is SVGAGI. CDR3 amino acids: CASSYGSGIYEQYF. For the CDR3, the DNA is TGTGCCAGCAGTTACGGGAGCGGAATCTACGAGCAGTACTTC.

The chain has TRBV9 and TRBJ2-5; no reliable D call. Trimming shortened V by 0 bases and J by 4 bases, and 4 bases separated the two germline ends. CDR3 length equals 12 residues. The germline gives CDR1 SGDLS, CDR2 YYNGEE. The CDR3, as DNA: TGTGCCAGCAGCGTAGGGGGAGAGACCCAGTACTTC. It yields the protein CASSVGGETQYF.

Remarks on this clone: Since a much larger clone is just one base distant, this may be a read error. The chain couples TRBV7-2 to TRBJ1-2; a weak D match, TRBD1 (5 bases). The germline gives CDR1 SGHTA, CDR2 FQGNSA. CDR3 length: 15 amino acids. The CDR3 region has the DNA TGTGCCAGCAGCTTCGAACAGGCCTCGCTCTATGACTACACCTTC. It codes for CASSFEQASLYDYTF.

The chain combines TRBV4-1 with TRBJ2-6, with 8 positions matching TRBD2. Germline-derived CDR1 and CDR2 are MGHRA and YSYEKL. The length of the CDR3 is 20 residues. The V gene end was trimmed by 4 bases and the J gene end by 0 bases; junction bases not matched to a gene: 14. CDR3 in DNA: TGCGCCAGCAGCCGGGGGTTAGCGGGACAAGGGGTCTCTGGGGCCAACGTCCTGACTTTC. Translation gives CASSRGLAGQGVSGANVLTF.

The V call is TRBV10-2, the J call TRBJ2-5; tentatively, D is TRBD2 (6 bases). Per the germline V gene, CDR1 is WSHSY and CDR2 is SAAADI. The CDR3 runs 15 residues. V gave up 2 bases and J gave up 2 bases, with 12 bases separating them. CDR3: CASSEPLAEQETQYF. CDR3 coding DNA: TGCGCCAGCAGTGAGCCCTTAGCGGAACAAGAGACCCAGTACTTC.

This chain joins TRBV2 and TRBJ2-7; unclear D gene. Germline V gives CDR1 SNHLY, CDR2 FYNNEI. This CDR3 is 12 amino acids long. V was shortened by 2 bases and J by 1 base, with 3 bases between the two germline ends. The CDR3 DNA is TGTGCCAGCAGTGAAATTTCCTACGAGCAGTACTTC. It encodes CASSEISYEQYF.

The rearrangement uses TRBV19 and TRBJ2-7, with no clear D. Germline CDR1 LNHDA, CDR2 SQIVND (reference sequence). The CDR3 loop spans 14 amino acids. V was cut by 3 bases and J by 2 bases, with 11 bases left in between. The CDR3 here is CASSMTPSAYEQYF. CDR3 in DNA: TGTGCCAGTAGTATGACTCCATCTGCCTACGAGCAGTACTTC.

The chain combines TRBV23-1 with TRBJ1-6; D unresolved. TRBV23-1 is an ORF for which the function is uncertain. V lost 0 bases to trimming and J lost 0 bases, with 21 bases between them. CDR3 length equals 21 residues. Here the CDR3 DNA reads TGCGCCAGCAGTCAATCGTGCGTGCCAGATTCTAAGAGCTCCTATAATTCACCCCTCCACTTT. It translates to CASSQSCVPDSKSSYNSPLHF.